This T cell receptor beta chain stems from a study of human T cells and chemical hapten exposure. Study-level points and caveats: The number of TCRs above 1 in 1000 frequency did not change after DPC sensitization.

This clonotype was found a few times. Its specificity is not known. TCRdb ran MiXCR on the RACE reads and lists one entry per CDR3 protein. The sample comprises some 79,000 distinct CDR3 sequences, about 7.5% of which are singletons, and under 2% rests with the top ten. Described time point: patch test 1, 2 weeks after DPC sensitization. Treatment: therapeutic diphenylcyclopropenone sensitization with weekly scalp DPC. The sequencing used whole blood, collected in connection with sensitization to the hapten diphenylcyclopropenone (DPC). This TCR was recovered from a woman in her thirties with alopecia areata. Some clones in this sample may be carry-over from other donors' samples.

The CDR3 loop is CASSLPGHTQGTEAFF. The CDR3 DNA reads as TGCGCCAGCAGCTTACCGGGACACACGCAGGGCACTGAAGCTTTCTTT. The chain uses TRBV5-1 and TRBJ1-1; tentative D call: TRBD1 (6 bases). This CDR3 contains 16 residues. Germline CDR1 SGHRS, CDR2 YFSETQ. V shed 2 bases and J shed 4 bases, with 18 bases lying between them.